This TCR beta chain was sequenced during a study of CD8 T cells in Susac syndrome. As for the study in general: Of the sequenced Susac syndrome patients, about six had active disease and eight or nine were in remission.

It was with random hexamers that about 0.45 to 1 ug RNA was reverse transcribed. MiXCR was run by TCRdb on the immunoSEQ multiplex PCR reads, yielding one entry per CDR3 protein. Among over 140,000 distinct CDR3 sequences listed, around 95% were seen once. Trimming cost V 0 bases and J 10 bases, with 10 bases left between them. The CDR3 extends over 12 amino acids. The germline CDR1 and CDR2 sequences are SGHAT and FQNNGV. The sequenced sample consisted of CD4+ T cells from PBMCs. The chain employs TRBV11-2 and TRBJ2-7; D remains unclear. The sequence was obtained from a human donor with Susac syndrome. Written as DNA, the CDR3 is TGTGCCAGCAGCTTAGATCGATTGGGACAGTACTTC. The encoded protein is CASSLDRLGQYF.